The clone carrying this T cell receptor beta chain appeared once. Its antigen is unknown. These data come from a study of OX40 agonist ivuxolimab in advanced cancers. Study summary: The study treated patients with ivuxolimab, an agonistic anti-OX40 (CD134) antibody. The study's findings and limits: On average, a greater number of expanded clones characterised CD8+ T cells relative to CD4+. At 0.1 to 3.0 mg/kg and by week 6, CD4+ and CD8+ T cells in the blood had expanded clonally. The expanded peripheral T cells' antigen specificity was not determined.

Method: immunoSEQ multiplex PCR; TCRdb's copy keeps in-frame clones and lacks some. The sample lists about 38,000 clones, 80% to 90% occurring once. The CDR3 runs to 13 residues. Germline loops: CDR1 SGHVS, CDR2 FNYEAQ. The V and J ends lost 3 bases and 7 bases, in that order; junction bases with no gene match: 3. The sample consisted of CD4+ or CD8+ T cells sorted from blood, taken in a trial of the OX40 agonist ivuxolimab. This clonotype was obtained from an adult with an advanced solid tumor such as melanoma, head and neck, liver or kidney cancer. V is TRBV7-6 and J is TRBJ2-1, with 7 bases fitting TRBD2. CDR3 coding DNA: TGTGCCAGCAGCTTTGGACTAGGGAATGAGCAGTTCTTC. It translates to CASSFGLGNEQFF.